Below are 3 T cell receptor beta chains sequenced from a single sample in a study of PD-1 blockade in classical Hodgkin lymphoma. Every patient relapsed after autologous stem cell transplantation, and brentuximab vedotin exposure varied. The assay was immunoSEQ multiplex PCR, and TCRdb's table has in-frame clones only and misses some. The sample contains 43,000 or so clones, 85% to 90% of which appear only once. The sequenced sample was peripheral blood mononuclear cells (PBMCs), obtained at baseline. Every receptor here comes from a human donor with classical Hodgkin lymphoma.

The chain combines TRBV28 with TRBJ2-3; 15 bases fit TRBD2. The CDR3 consists of 19 residues. After removal of 6 bases from V and 5 bases from J, the junction contained 15 bases not matched to a gene. CDR1 is MDHEN, CDR2 SYDVKM, per germline. In DNA form, the CDR3 reads TGTGCCAGCAGCCAACGGACTAGCGGGAGGGCGCGTGAGAGAGATACGCAGTATTTT. Translating it yields CASSQRTSGRARERDTQYF.

The gene calls are TRBV19 and TRBJ1-5, with 11 bases fitting TRBD1. CDR1 and CDR2 from the germline V gene are LNHDA and SQIVND (reference sequence). This CDR3 region has 16 residues. The J segment lost 2 bases and the V segment lost 5 bases, leaving 5 bases of the junction unmatched. CDR3 region: CASSPGTGGGNQPQHF. The CDR3 DNA reads TGTGCCAGTAGTCCCGGGACAGGGGGTGGCAATCAGCCCCAGCATTTT.

The V gene is TRBV6-5, the J gene TRBJ2-2; 10 positions match TRBD1. J lost 4 bases, V lost 10 bases, and 6 bases had no gene match. Looked up from germline, CDR1 is MNHEY and CDR2 is SVGAGI. The CDR3 covers 14 residues. The CDR3 spells CATFGQGGTGELFF. The CDR3, as DNA: TGTGCCACTTTCGGACAGGGGGGCACCGGGGAGCTGTTTTTT.